These 12 T cell receptor beta chains were sequenced from one sample in a study of identical twins. TCRdb analysed the 5' RACE reads with MiXCR anew, one entry per CDR3 protein. The table has some 500,000 distinct CDR3 sequences, 13% to 15% seen once. The same data also contributed to another study, on yellow fever vaccine responses in identical twins.

Material: CD4+ T cells sorted from blood. These receptors all come from a woman between 18 and 29 years old in good health.

This clonotype was counted a few times. This chain joins TRBV6-2 or TRBV6-3 and TRBJ2-7, with D maybe TRBD2 (6 bases). V was cut by 0 bases and J by 4 bases, with 13 bases left in between. The CDR3 consists of 15 residues. Germline V gene sequence: CDR1 MNHEY, CDR2 SVGEGT. CDR3 residues: CASSYSAGTGYEQYF. In DNA, the CDR3 is TGTGCCAGCAGTTACTCGGCAGGGACTGGGTACGAGCAGTACTTC.

This clonotype was detected only a few times. The V call is TRBV20-1, the J call TRBJ2-2; 9 bases align to TRBD1. This CDR3 comprises 17 residues. Germline assignment: CDR1 DFQATT and CDR2 SNEGSKA (reference sequence). Trimming at V came to 6 bases and at J to 5 bases, leaving 16 bases not matched to a gene. CDR3 sequence (DNA): TGCAGTGCAAACCGGGACAGGGTTCGGGAAGGAACCGGGGAGCTGTTTTTT. Amino acid sequence: CSANRDRVREGTGELFF.

This clonotype was detected only a few times. This chain connects TRBV28 to TRBJ1-1; no firm D call. CDR1 MDHEN and CDR2 SYDVKM come from the germline V gene. V lost 6 bases to trimming and J lost 0 bases, with 14 bases between them. This CDR3 contains 15 residues. The CDR3: CASRRTVNMNTEAFF. CDR3 sequence (DNA): TGTGCCAGCAGGCGGACTGTTAATATGAACACTGAAGCTTTCTTT.

V gene TRBV4-2 combines with J gene TRBJ2-7; D not certain. This CDR3 is built from 15 residues. The germline CDR1 and CDR2 sequences are LGHNA and YNFKEQ. The V end was cut by 0 bases, the J end by 0 bases, with 9 bases between. The CDR3 bases are TGTGCCAGCAGCCAAGATGAACAGAGCTCCTACGAGCAGTACTTC. It is translated as CASSQDEQSSYEQYF.

Of note for this clonotype: At one boundary the junction diverges from the germline segment, which might be a read error. The CDR3, as DNA: TGCTGTGCTCCGGGACAGGGGAGATTCGGTATGAACATTCAGTACTTC. It is translated as CCAPGQGRFGMNIQYF. The genes are TRBV20-1 and TRBJ2-4, with 10 bases matching TRBD1. This CDR3 is 16 amino acids long. Germline CDR1 reads DFQATT; CDR2 reads SNEGSKA (reference sequence).

The chain employs TRBV6-1 and TRBJ2-5; D may match TRBD1 or TRBD2 (5 bases each). CDR3 length: 14 residues. CDR1 and CDR2 from the germline V gene are MNHNS and SASEGT. Trimming took off 6 bases at V and 6 bases at J, with 17 bases between the two ends. CDR3 DNA sequence: TGTGCCAGCAGCCAAATGTGGGGGAGTAAGACCCAGTACTTC. Protein: CASSQMWGSKTQYF.

This clonotype was observed a handful of times. This sequence joins TRBV20-1 and TRBJ2-5, with D uncertain. V was clipped by 5 bases and J by 3 bases, with 7 bases between them. There are 11 residues in the CDR3. CDR1 DFQATT and CDR2 SNEGSKA come from the germline V gene (reference sequence). In DNA form, the CDR3 reads TGCAGTGCTGCCCCGGAAGAGACCCAGTACTTC. This translates into CSAAPEETQYF.

This clonotype was found a few times. A junction end diverges from the germline sequence, so it may reflect a read error. The V gene is TRBV5-1, the J gene TRBJ2-1; D is undetermined. From germline, CDR1 is SGHRS and CDR2 YFSETQ. The CDR3 runs 11 residues. CDR3 sequence (DNA): TGCGCCAGCCGCGCCTATAATGAGCAGTTCTTC. It encodes CASRAYNEQFF.

This clonotype was recorded a few times. The rearrangement links TRBV29-1 to TRBJ2-3; 10 bases agree with TRBD2. This CDR3 comprises 14 residues. Germline values: CDR1 SQVTM, CDR2 ANQGSEA. Trimming took 7 bases from V and 4 from J; bases not matched to a gene: 8. The CDR3 reads CSAGGAGGADTQYF. CDR3 nucleotide sequence: TGCAGCGCGGGGGGAGCGGGAGGGGCAGATACGCAGTATTTT.

This chain connects TRBV28 to TRBJ1-4, with D maybe TRBD1 (5 bases). V shed 5 bases and J shed 7 bases, with 17 bases lying between them. The CDR3 has 15 amino acids. Germline CDR1 reads MDHEN; CDR2 reads SYDVKM. The CDR3 DNA follows: TGTGCCAGCAGTCCAGGGTCCGGGGGGAGTGAAAAACTGTTTTTT. Encoded protein: CASSPGSGGSEKLFF.

This clonotype was counted between two and nine times. The rearrangement uses TRBV28 and TRBJ2-1, with unresolved D. This CDR3 is 11 amino acids long. Looked up from germline, CDR1 is MDHEN and CDR2 is SYDVKM. V lost 10 bases and J 6 bases, leaving 10 bases between the germline ends. CDR3 nucleotides: TGTGCCACTCCAGAGCCCAATGAGCAGTTCTTC. Its translation is CATPEPNEQFF.

This clonotype came up a few times. The chain carries TRBV21-1 and TRBJ2-4. TRBV21-1 is given as a pseudogene. This CDR3 has 14 residues. Written as DNA, the CDR3 is TGTGCCAGCAGCAAAGGATTAGACGCCGCCATTCAGTACTTC. Translation gives CASSKGLDAAIQYF.